What follows is one TCR beta chain and its context. The CDR3 extends over 14 amino acids. CDR1 and CDR2 (germline): GTSNPN, SVGIG (reference sequence). V shed 4 bases and J shed 2 bases, with 12 bases lying between them. These data are taken from a study of T cell responses to AZD1222 COVID-19 vaccine. About the study: Second doses at about 4 or about 12 weeks were pooled.

Data came from immunoSEQ multiplex PCR; TCRdb stores just in-frame clones and leaves some out. The table has over 100,000 clones, 88% seen once. The sequence derives from an adult in good health. The material sequenced was peripheral blood, taken on day 0 of AZD1222 vaccination. The chain employs TRBV30 and TRBJ1-5, with D unclear. CDR3 region: CAWMGDLGNQPQHF. CDR3 DNA sequence: TGTGCCTGGATGGGCGACTTGGGCAATCAGCCCCAGCATTTT.